This TCR beta chain appears in the sequencing data of a study of naive and memory T cell subsets. Whole-study findings and limits: Clonotypes here are unpaired alpha or beta chain sequences.

Deletions cut 5 bases from V and 0 bases from J, with 14 bases between. The CDR3 length is 16 residues. Both TRBC1 and TRBC2 were covered by a beta constant-region primer of two equimolar oligonucleotides. The ligated cDNA underwent four PCR rounds using SP2 and nested alpha and beta constant-region primers. One entry per CDR3 protein, called by TCRdb with MiXCR from the UMI-ligation and nested PCR reads. The sample gives 85,000 or so distinct CDR3 sequences, over 9% of which show up once; approximately 1.1% is in the top ten. This clonotype was counted only a few times. Its target is unknown. The sample was naive CD8+ T cells from blood. The chain has TRBV12-3 or TRBV12-4 and TRBJ2-1, with D possibly TRBD1 on 6 matching bases. This clonotype originated in a human donor in good health. The DNA for the CDR3 is TGTGCCAGCAGTATGGACAGCCCGAGCTCCTACAATGAGCAGTTCTTC. Its translation is CASSMDSPSSYNEQFF.